This TCR beta chain was captured by sequencing in a study of response to subunit inactivated influenza vaccine. Regarding the study as a whole: The authors suggested that few new T cells are recruited per seasonal influenza vaccination.

In regard to this clonotype: The target antigen is unknown.

The CDR3 contains 15 residues. The germline V gene has CDR1 SNHLY and CDR2 FYNNEI. Trimming took 5 bases from V and 9 from J; bases not matched to a gene: 10. TCRdb ran MiXCR on the RT-PCR reads and lists one entry per CDR3 protein. The table shows roughly 790,000 distinct CDR3 sequences, with about 20% occurring only once. This TCR was recovered from a man aged 45-65 years who received an inactivated influenza vaccine. The V and J genes are TRBV2 and TRBJ2-1; TRBD2 matches 10 bases. Sequences were derived from PBMCs from blood, sampled approximately 5 days after vaccination. The CDR3 here is CASSQATSGLGEQFF. Here the CDR3 DNA reads TGTGCCAGCAGTCAGGCGACTAGCGGGCTCGGTGAGCAGTTCTTC.